This entry concerns a single TCR beta chain. The antigen is unknown. This sample is part of a study of cytomegalovirus exposure and HLA in healthy donors. PCR used 60 Vbeta primers and 13 Jbeta primers. This table comes from immunoSEQ multiplex PCR, and its TCRdb copy is limited to in-frame clones, with some not included. The table includes around 65,000 clones, around 80% detected once. Points from the study as a whole: Data from an earlier analysis indicated that most TCR beta V segments were productive either about 87% or about 30% of the time.

The germline V gene has CDR1 SQVTM and CDR2 ANQGSEA. V lost 6 bases to trimming and J lost 1 base, with 15 bases between them. The length of the CDR3 is 14 residues. The chain recombines TRBV29-1 with TRBJ1-2; D is possibly TRBD1 (6 bases). The receptor's source is a man aged 45-65 years in good health and CMV-seropositive. Sequencing input: PBMCs. This CDR3 reads CSVARGAVNYGYTF. DNA for the CDR3: TGCAGCGTGGCTCGGGGGGCGGTTAACTATGGCTACACCTTC.